This TCR beta chain comes out of a study of cytomegalovirus exposure and HLA in healthy donors. The primer mix had 60 Vbeta and 13 Jbeta primers. Per the original data handling: Some 80 million unique TCR beta chains, some 9.9 million shared, were counted in a later analysis. Data came from immunoSEQ multiplex PCR; TCRdb stores just in-frame clones and leaves some out. That table supplies the V and J calls and clone size; D and trimming were determined from the DNA. Counted here are more than 70,000 clones, roughly 80% occurring once; the ten biggest clones make up about 3.1%. Material: PBMCs. The sequence came from a man in his forties in good health and CMV-seronegative.

The CDR3 here is CATSSRDLQETQYF. CDR3 DNA: TGTGCCACCTCGTCACGGGACTTACAAGAGACCCAGTACTTC. This chain joins TRBV27 and TRBJ2-5; possible D gene TRBD2, 6 bases. The ends were cut back, 10 bases at V and 2 bases at J, with 17 bases in the middle. The CDR3 consists of 14 residues. Germline values: CDR1 MNHEY, CDR2 SMNVEV (reference sequence).